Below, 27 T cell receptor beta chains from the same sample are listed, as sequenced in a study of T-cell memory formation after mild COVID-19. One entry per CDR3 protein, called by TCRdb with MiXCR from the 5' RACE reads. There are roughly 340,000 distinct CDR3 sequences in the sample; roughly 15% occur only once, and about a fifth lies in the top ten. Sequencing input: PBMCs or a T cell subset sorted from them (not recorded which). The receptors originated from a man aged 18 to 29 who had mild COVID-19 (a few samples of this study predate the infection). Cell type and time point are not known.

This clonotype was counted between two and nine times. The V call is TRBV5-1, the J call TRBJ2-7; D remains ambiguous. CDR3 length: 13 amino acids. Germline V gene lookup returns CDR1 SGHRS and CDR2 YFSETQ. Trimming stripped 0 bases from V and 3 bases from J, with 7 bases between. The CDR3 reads CASSLDTYYEQYF. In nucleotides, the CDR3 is TGCGCCAGCAGCTTGGACACCTACTACGAGCAGTACTTC.

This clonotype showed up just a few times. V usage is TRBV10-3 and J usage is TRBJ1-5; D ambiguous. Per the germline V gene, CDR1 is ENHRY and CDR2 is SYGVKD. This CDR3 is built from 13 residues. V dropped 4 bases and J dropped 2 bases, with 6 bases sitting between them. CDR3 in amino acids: CAISGGGNQPQHF. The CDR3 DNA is TGTGCCATCAGTGGCGGGGGCAATCAGCCCCAGCATTTT.

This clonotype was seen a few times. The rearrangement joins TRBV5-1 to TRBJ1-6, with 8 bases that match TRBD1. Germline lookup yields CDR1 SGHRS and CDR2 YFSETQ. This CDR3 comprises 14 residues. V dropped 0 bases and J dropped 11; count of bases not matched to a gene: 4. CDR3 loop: CASSLGTGSPPLHF. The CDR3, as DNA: TGCGCCAGCAGCTTGGGGACAGGGTCCCCACCCCTCCACTTT.

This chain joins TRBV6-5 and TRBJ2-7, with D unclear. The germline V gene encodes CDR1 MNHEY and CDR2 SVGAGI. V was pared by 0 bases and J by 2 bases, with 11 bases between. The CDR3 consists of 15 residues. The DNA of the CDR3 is TGTGCCAGCAGTTACTCGACATTGGGGACCTACGAGCAGTACTTC. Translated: CASSYSTLGTYEQYF.

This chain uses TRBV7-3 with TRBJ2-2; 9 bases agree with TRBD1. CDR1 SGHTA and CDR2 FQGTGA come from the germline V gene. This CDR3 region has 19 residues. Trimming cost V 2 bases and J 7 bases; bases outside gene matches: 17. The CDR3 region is CASSLVAKRDRESGGELFF. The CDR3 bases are TGTGCCAGCAGCTTAGTGGCAAAACGGGACAGGGAGAGCGGCGGGGAGCTGTTTTTT.

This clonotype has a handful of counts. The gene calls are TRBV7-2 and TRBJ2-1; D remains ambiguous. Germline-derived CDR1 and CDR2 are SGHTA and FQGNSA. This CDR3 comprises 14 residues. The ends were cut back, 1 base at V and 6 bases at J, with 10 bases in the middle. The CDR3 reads CASSLVPPSNEQFF. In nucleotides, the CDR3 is TGTGCCAGCAGCTTAGTTCCGCCGAGCAATGAGCAGTTCTTC.

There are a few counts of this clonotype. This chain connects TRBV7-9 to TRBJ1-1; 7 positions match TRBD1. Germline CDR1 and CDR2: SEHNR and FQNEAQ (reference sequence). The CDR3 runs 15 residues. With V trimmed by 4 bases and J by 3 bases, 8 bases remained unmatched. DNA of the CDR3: TGTGCCAGCAGCTCCAACAGGGGAGCGGACACTGAAGCTTTCTTT. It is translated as CASSSNRGADTEAFF.

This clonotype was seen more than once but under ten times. The CDR3 sequence is CASSSPSRGYEQYF. CDR3 DNA: TGTGCCAGCAGCTCCCCCTCTCGCGGGTACGAGCAGTACTTC. V usage is TRBV7-2 and J usage is TRBJ2-7; tentative D call: TRBD2 (5 bases). Trimming left V 4 bases short and J 4 bases short, with 14 bases between. Looked up from germline, CDR1 is SGHTA and CDR2 is FQGNSA. There are 14 residues in the CDR3.

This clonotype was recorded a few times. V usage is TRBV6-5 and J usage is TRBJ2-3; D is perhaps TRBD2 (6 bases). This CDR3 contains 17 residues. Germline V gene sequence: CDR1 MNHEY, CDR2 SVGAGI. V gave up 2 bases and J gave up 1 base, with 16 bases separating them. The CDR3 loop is CASSYTTRASGTDTQYF. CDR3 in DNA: TGTGCCAGCAGTTACACGACTAGGGCTAGCGGCACAGATACGCAGTATTTT.

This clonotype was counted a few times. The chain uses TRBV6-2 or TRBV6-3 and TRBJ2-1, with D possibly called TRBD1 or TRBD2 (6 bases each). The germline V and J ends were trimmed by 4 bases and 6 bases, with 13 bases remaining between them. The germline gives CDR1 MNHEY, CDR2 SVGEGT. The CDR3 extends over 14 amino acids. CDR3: CASSLGGQANEQFF. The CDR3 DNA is TGTGCCAGCAGTTTGGGGGGCCAGGCCAATGAGCAGTTCTTC.

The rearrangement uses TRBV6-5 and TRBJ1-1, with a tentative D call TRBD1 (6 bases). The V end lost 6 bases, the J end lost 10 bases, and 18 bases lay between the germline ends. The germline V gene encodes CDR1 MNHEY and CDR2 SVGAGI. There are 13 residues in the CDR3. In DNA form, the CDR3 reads TGTGCCAGCAGGAGGGTGGGGGCAATAGGAGCTTTCTTT. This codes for CASRRVGAIGAFF.

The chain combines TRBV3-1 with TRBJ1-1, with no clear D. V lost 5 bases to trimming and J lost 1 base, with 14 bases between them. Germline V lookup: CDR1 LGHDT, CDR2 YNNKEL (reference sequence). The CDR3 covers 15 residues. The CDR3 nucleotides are TGTGCCAGCAGCTCGACAACGGTCTGGAACACTGAAGCTTTCTTT. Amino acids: CASSSTTVWNTEAFF.

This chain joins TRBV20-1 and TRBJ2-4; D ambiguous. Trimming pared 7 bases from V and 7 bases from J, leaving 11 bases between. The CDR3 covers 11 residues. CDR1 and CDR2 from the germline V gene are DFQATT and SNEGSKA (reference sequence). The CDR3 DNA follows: TGCAGTGTTTATTCCAGTAACATTCAGTACTTC. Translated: CSVYSSNIQYF.

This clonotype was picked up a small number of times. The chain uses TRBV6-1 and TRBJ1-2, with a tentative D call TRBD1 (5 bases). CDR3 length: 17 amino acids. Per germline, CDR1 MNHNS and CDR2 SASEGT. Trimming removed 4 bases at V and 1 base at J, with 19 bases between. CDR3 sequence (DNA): TGTGCCAGCAGTGGGGGGGGGTGGACGGATAATAACTATGGCTACACCTTC. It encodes CASSGGGWTDNNYGYTF.

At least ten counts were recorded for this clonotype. This chain's CDR3 is CASSPITDTQYF. The CDR3 DNA reads as TGTGCCAGCAGCCCTATCACAGATACGCAGTATTTT. The chain recombines TRBV7-6 with TRBJ2-3; D remains ambiguous. The V and J ends lost 5 bases and 2 bases respectively, with 5 bases between them. This CDR3 is 12 amino acids long. Per germline, CDR1 SGHVS and CDR2 FNYEAQ.

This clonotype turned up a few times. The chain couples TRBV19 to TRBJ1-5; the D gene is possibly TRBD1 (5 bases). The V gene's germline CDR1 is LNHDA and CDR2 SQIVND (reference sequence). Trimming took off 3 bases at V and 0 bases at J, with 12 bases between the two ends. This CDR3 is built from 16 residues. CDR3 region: CASSIQGGNSNQPQHF. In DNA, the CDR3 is TGTGCCAGTAGTATTCAGGGCGGTAATAGCAATCAGCCCCAGCATTTT.

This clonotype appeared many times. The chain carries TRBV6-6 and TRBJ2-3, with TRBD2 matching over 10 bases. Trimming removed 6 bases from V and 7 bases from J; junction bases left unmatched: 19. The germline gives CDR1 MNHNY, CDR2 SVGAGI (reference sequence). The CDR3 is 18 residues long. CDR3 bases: TGTGCCAGCAGCTACAGAATTACCAGCGGGGGGGCGTTAAATACGCAGTATTTT. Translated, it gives CASSYRITSGGALNTQYF.

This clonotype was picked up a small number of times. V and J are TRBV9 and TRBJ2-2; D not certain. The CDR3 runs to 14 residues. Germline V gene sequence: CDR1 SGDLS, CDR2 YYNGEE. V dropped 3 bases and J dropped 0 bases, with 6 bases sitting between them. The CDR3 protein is CASSDRSNTGELFF. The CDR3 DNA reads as TGTGCCAGCAGCGACCGTTCGAACACCGGGGAGCTGTTTTTT.

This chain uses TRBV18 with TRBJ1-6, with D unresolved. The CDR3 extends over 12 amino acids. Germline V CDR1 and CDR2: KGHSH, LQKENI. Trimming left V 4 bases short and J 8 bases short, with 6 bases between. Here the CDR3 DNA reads TGTGCCAGCTCACAACCATATTCACCCCTCCACTTT. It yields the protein CASSQPYSPLHF.

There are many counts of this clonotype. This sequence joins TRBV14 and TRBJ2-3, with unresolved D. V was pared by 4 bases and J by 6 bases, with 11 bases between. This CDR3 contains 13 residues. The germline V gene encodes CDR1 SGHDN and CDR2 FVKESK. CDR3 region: CASSLSGGDTQYF. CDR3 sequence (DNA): TGTGCCAGCAGCCTATCGGGTGGGGATACGCAGTATTTT.

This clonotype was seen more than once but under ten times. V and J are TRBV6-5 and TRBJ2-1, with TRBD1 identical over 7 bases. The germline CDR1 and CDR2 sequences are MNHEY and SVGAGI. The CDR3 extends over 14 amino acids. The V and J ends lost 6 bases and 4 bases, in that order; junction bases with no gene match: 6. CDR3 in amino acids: CASRLGTDYNEQFF. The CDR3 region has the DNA TGTGCCAGCAGACTTGGGACAGATTACAATGAGCAGTTCTTC.

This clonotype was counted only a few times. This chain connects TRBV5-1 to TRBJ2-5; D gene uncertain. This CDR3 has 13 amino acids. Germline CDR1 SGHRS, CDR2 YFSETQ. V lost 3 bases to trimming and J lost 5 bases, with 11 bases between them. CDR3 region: CASSSDPSETQYF. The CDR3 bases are TGCGCCAGCAGCTCGGACCCCTCGGAGACCCAGTACTTC.

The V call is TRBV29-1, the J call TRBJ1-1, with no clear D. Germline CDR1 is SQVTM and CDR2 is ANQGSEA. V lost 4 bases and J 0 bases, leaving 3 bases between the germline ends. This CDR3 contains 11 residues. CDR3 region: CSVVLNTEAFF. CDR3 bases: TGCAGCGTTGTTCTGAACACTGAAGCTTTCTTT.

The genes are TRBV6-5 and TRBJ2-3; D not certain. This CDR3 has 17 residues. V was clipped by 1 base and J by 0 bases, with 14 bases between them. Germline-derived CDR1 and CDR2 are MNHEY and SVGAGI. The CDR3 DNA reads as TGTGCCAGCAGTTACTGGCGCCCGGGCACTAGCACAGATACGCAGTATTTT. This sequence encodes CASSYWRPGTSTDTQYF.

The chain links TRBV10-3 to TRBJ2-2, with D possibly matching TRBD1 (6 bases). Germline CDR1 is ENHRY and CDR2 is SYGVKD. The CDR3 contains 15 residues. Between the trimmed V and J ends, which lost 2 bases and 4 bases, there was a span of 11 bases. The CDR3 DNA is TGTGCCATCAGTGAGAGGCAGGGGATCACCGGGGAGCTGTTTTTT. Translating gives CAISERQGITGELFF.

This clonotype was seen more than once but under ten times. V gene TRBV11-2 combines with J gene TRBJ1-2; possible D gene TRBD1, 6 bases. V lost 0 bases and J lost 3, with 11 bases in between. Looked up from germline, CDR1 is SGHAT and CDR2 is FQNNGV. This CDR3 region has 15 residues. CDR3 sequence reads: CASSLDPTGDYGYTF. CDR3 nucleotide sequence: TGTGCCAGCAGCTTAGACCCGACAGGCGACTATGGCTACACCTTC.

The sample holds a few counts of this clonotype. The CDR3 sequence: CASSSGAGGHDEQFF. The CDR3 nucleotides are TGCGCCAGCAGCTCTGGGGCGGGGGGTCACGATGAGCAGTTCTTC. The V gene is TRBV5-1, the J gene TRBJ2-1, with 8 bases identical to TRBD2. The CDR3 consists of 15 residues. Germline assignment: CDR1 SGHRS and CDR2 YFSETQ. V lost 3 bases, J lost 8 bases, and 10 bases stayed unmatched. Full variable domain (missing parts from reference TRBV5-1 and TRBJ2-1): KAGVTQTPRYLIKTRGQQVTLSCSPISGHRSVSWYQQTPGQGLQFLFEYFSETQRNKGNFPGRFSGRQFSNSRSEMNVSTLELGDSALYLCASSSGAGGHDEQFFGPGTRLTVL.